The entry below describes one T cell receptor beta chain. The sample belongs to a study of blood T cell repertoires in COVID-19. Libraries were prepared by immunoSEQ multiplex PCR; TCRdb keeps only in-frame clonotypes and omits some of them. The sample consists of more than 300,000 clones, approximately 90% of them appearing once. The germline gives CDR1 SEHNR, CDR2 FQNEAQ (reference sequence). The V and J ends lost 6 bases and 5 bases respectively, with 14 bases between them. The length of the CDR3 is 15 residues. The specimen was peripheral blood. This sequence was found in a woman aged 25-40 years with COVID-19, enrolled during active disease. This chain joins TRBV7-9 and TRBJ1-6; possible D gene TRBD1, 5 bases. CDR3 DNA: TGTGCCAGCAGACTGTGGGGCGGTGATAATTCACCCCTCCACTTT. Encoded protein: CASRLWGGDNSPLHF.